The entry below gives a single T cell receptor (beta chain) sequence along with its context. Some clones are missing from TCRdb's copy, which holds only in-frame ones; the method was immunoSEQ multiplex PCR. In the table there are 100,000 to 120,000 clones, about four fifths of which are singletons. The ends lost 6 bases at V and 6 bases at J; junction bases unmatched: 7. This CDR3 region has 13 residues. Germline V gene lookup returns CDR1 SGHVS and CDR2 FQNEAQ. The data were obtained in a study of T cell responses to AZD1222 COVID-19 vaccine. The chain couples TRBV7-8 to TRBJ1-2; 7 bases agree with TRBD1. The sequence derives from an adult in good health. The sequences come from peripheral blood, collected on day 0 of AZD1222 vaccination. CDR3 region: CASSPTGTDGYTF. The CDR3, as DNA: TGTGCCAGCAGTCCGACAGGGACCGATGGCTACACCTTC.